This TCR beta chain was obtained from a study of response to subunit inactivated influenza vaccine. Concerning this clonotype itself: The antigen remains undetermined.

Study-wide findings and caveats: The study's authors posited that every seasonal influenza vaccination enlists few new T cells.

Via MiXCR, TCRdb re-called the RT-PCR reads, giving one row per CDR3 protein. This table has roughly 650,000 distinct CDR3 sequences, approximately 14% appearing once. V was pared by 1 base and J by 0 bases, with 5 bases between. This CDR3 is 14 amino acids long. Germline V lookup: CDR1 MGHRA, CDR2 YSYEKL. This clonotype was sampled from a middle-aged man who received an inactivated influenza vaccine. The source was PBMCs from blood, collected around 14 days before vaccination. The chain uses TRBV4-1 and TRBJ2-3; D unclear. The CDR3 bases are TGCGCCAGCAGCCAAGCTCCAAGCACAGATACGCAGTATTTT. As protein: CASSQAPSTDTQYF.